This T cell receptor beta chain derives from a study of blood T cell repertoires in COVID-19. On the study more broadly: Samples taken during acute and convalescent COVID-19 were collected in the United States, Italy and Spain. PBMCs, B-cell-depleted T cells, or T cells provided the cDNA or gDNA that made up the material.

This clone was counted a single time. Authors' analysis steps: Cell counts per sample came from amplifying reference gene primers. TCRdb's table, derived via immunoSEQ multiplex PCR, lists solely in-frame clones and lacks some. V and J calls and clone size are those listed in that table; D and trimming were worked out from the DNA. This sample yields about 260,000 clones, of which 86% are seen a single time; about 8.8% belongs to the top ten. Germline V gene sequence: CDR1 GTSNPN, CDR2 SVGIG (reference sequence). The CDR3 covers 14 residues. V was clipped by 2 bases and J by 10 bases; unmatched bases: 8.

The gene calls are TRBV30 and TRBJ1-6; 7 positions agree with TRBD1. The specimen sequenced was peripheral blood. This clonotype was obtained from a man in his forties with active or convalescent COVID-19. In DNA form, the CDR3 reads TGTGCCTGGAGTCCACGGGCAGGGGGATCACCCCTCCACTTT. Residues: CAWSPRAGGSPLHF.